Following are 4 T cell receptor beta chains from one sample sequenced in a study of CDR3 diversity in severe acne (dated by TCRdb to about 2019). Libraries were made using PCR. TCRdb records Illumina HiSeq 2000 as the sequencer. TCRdb redid the processing of the public reads, applying fastp at Q25 and MiXCR, and retained in-frame beta chains. A single entry per CDR3 protein holds the most common genes and DNA from its merged rows. In all, the sample holds 79,000 or so distinct CDR3 sequences, and about 49% of those were seen once. Clones ranked in the top ten supply around a tenth of the sample. The sequencing sample was made of blood. These receptors were collected from a male donor with severe acne vulgaris.

This sequence joins TRBV2 and TRBJ1-4; D not resolved. Trimming took off 1 base at V and 8 bases at J, with 8 bases between the two ends. Per the germline V gene, CDR1 is SNHLY and CDR2 is FYNNEI. This CDR3 is 13 amino acids long. The CDR3 DNA is TGTGCCAGCAGTGAAGGCAGGAGGGAAAAACTGTTTTTT. It codes for CASSEGRREKLFF.

Concerning this clonotype: Just one base apart from a much larger clone, this may be a read error. The chain employs TRBV25-1 and TRBJ2-6; D remains ambiguous. This CDR3 contains 13 residues. Germline V gene lookup returns CDR1 MGHDK and CDR2 SYGVNS. V lost 6 bases and J 0 bases, leaving 3 bases between the germline ends. As DNA, the CDR3 is TGTGCCAGCAGCGTCTCTGGGGCCAACGTCCTGACTTTC. Its translation is CASSVSGANVLTF.

This chain joins TRBV20-1 and TRBJ2-5; 12 bases are shared with TRBD2. Per germline, CDR1 DFQATT and CDR2 SNEGSKA (reference sequence). The CDR3 is 14 amino acids. J lost 5 bases, V lost 6 bases, and 7 bases had no gene match. The CDR3 region has the DNA TGCAGTGCCCCAAGACTAGCGGGAGCGGAGACCCAGTACTTC. Translation: CSAPRLAGAETQYF.

V gene TRBV6-6 combines with J gene TRBJ1-2; D is unclear. CDR1 is MNHNY, CDR2 SVGAGI, per germline (reference sequence). Trimming shortened V by 8 bases and J by 4 bases, and 8 bases separated the two germline ends. The CDR3 has 11 residues. CDR3 nucleotide sequence: TGTGCCAGCGGTTCGGGCTATGGCTACACCTTC. Its translation is CASGSGYGYTF.